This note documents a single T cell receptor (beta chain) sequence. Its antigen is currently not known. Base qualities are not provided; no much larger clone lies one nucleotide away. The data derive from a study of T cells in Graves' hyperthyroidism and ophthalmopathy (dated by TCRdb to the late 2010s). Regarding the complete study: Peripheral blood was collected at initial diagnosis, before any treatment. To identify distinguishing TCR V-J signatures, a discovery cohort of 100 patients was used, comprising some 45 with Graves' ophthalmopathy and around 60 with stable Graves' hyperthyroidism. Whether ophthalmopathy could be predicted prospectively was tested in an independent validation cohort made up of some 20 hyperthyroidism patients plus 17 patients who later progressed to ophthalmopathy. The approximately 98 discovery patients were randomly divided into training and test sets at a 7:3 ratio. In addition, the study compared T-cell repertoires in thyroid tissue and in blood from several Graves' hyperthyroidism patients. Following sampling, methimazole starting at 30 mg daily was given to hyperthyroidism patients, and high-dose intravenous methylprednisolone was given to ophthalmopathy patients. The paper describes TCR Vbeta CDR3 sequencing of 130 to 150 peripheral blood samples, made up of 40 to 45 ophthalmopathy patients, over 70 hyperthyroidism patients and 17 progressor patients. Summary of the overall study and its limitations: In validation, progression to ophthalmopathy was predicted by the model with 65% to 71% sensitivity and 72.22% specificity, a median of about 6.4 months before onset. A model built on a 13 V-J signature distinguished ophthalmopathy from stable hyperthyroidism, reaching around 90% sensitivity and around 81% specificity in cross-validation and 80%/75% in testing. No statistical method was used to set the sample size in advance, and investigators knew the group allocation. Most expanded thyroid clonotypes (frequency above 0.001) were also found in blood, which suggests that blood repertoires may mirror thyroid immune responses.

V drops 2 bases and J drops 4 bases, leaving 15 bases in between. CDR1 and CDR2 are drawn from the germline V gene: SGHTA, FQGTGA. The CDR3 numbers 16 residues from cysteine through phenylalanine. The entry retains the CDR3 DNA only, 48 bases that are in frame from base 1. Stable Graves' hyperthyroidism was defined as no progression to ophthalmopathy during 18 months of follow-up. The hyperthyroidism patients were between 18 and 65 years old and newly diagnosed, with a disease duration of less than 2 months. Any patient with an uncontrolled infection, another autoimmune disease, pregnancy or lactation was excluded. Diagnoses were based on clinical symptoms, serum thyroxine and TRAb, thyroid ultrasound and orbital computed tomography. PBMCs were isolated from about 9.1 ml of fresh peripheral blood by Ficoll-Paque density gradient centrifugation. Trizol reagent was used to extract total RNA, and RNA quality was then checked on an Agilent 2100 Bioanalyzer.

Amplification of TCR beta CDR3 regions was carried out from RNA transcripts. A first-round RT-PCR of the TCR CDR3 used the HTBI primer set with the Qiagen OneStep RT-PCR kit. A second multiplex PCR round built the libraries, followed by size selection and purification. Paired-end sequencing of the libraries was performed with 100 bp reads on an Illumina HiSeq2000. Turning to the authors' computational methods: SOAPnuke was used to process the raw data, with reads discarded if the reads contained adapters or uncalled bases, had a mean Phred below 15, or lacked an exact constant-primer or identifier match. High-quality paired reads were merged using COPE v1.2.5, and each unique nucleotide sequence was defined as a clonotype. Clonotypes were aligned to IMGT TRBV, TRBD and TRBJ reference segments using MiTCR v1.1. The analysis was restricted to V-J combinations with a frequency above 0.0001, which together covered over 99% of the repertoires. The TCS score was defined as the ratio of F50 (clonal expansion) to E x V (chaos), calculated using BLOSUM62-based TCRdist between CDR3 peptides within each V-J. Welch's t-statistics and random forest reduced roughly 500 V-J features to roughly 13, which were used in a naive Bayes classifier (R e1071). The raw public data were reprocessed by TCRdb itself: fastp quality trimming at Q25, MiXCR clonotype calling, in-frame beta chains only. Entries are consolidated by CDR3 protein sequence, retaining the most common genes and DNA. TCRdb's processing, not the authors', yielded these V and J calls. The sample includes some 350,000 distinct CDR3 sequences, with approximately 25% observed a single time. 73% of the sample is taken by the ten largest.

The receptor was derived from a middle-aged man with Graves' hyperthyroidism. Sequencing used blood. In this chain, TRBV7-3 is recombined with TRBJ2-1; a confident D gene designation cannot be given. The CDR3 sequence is CASSLYQSVPYNEQFF. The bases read TGTGCCAGCAGCTTATACCAGTCCGTACCATACAATGAGCAGTTCTTC.